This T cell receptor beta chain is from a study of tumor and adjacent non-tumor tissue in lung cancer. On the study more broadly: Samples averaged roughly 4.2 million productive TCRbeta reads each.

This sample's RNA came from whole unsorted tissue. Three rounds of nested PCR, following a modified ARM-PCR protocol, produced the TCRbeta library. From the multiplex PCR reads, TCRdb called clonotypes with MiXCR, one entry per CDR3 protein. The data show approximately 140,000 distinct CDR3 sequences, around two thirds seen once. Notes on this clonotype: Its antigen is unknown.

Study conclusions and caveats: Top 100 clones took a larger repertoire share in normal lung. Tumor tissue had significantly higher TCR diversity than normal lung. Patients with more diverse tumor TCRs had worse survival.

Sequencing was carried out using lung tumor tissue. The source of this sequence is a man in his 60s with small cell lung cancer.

The CDR3 DNA reads as TGCAGTGCTAGTTACAGGGAAGATGCCAAAAACATTCAGTACTTC. Protein: CSASYREDAKNIQYF. The chain combines TRBV20-1 with TRBJ2-4; perhaps TRBD1 as D (6 bases). Germline V lookup: CDR1 DFQATT, CDR2 SNEGSKA (reference sequence). The V gene lost 3 bases and the J gene lost 1 base, with 13 bases spanning the gap. The CDR3 has 15 amino acids.